A selection of T cell receptor beta chains follows, all from one sample in a study of CD8 T cells in Susac syndrome. In TCRdb, the immunoSEQ multiplex PCR reads were re-called with MiXCR into one record per CDR3 protein. The table shows approximately 190,000 distinct CDR3 sequences, with 90% to 97% occurring only once. Sequencing input: CD4+ T cells from PBMCs. These receptors came from a human donor with Susac syndrome. The CDR3 runs from the conserved cysteine through the conserved F or W. The order of the fields is CDR3 DNA, CDR3 protein, V gene, D gene, J gene, clone size. A D gene is named only where the DNA matches it firmly. Some rows have no size entry. The others give once, few or many, or a class for an expanded clone.

CDR3 DNA: TGTGCCAGCAGCTCGACGACGGGACACCCAGGGGGGTCCACTGAAGCTTTCTTT
CDR3 protein: CASSSTTGHPGGSTEAFF
V gene: TRBV7-9
D gene: TRBD1
J gene: TRBJ1-1
clone size: .

CDR3 DNA: TGTGCCAGCAGTCAAACCGGGACAGGGATCTACGAGCAGTACTTC
CDR3 protein: CASSQTGTGIYEQYF
V gene: TRBV6-6
D gene: TRBD1
J gene: TRBJ2-7
clone size: .

CDR3 DNA: TGTGCCAGCAGCCAAGGTGCAGGGGGCGGAATTGGCGCTGAAGCTTTCTTT
CDR3 protein: CASSQGAGGGIGAEAFF
V gene: TRBV3-1
D gene: TRBD1
J gene: TRBJ1-1
clone size: .

CDR3 DNA: TGTGCCGGTCAACGGGGTGATACGCAGTATTTT
CDR3 protein: CAGQRGDTQYF
V gene: TRBV7-9
D gene: .
J gene: TRBJ2-3
clone size: .

CDR3 DNA: TGTGCCAGCAGTGAGGCCTTCGCGGACTCTGGGGCCAACGTCCTGACTTTC
CDR3 protein: CASSEAFADSGANVLTF
V gene: TRBV25-1
D gene: .
J gene: TRBJ2-6
clone size: .

CDR3 DNA: TGTGCCAGTAGCCCAGGGGCCGCTACAGATACGCAGTATTTT
CDR3 protein: CASSPGAATDTQYF
V gene: TRBV19
D gene: .
J gene: TRBJ2-3
clone size: once

CDR3 DNA: TGTGCCACCAGCAAAGATCTGCCTAGCGGGGTCTACAATGAGCAGTTCTTC
CDR3 protein: CATSKDLPSGVYNEQFF
V gene: TRBV15
D gene: TRBD2
J gene: TRBJ2-1
clone size: .

CDR3 DNA: TGCAGTGCTAGAGGAGCCAGCTACGAGCAGTACTTC
CDR3 protein: CSARGASYEQYF
V gene: TRBV20-1
D gene: .
J gene: TRBJ2-7
clone size: .

CDR3 DNA: TGTGCCAGTAGTAGCGGGGAGTGGTACACTGAAGCTTTCTTT
CDR3 protein: CASSSGEWYTEAFF
V gene: TRBV19
D gene: .
J gene: TRBJ1-1
clone size: once

CDR3 DNA: TGTGCCAGCAGCTTCTTAACAGGCTATCAGTACTTC
CDR3 protein: CASSFLTGYQYF
V gene: TRBV7-2
D gene: .
J gene: TRBJ2-5
clone size: .

CDR3 DNA: TGCAGTGCTAACAGACAGGGGGCGGTCAGCGAGCAGTACTTC
CDR3 protein: CSANRQGAVSEQYF
V gene: TRBV20-1
D gene: TRBD1
J gene: TRBJ2-7
clone size: .

CDR3 DNA: TGTGCCAGCAGCCCCGGACCAAGGCGACAGCCCCAGCATTTT
CDR3 protein: CASSPGPRRQPQHF
V gene: TRBV9
D gene: .
J gene: TRBJ1-5
clone size: .

CDR3 DNA: TGTGCCAGCAGTTACCGACAGGGCTATGGCTACACCTTC
CDR3 protein: CASSYRQGYGYTF
V gene: TRBV6-5
D gene: TRBD1
J gene: TRBJ1-2
clone size: .

CDR3 DNA: TGTGCCAGCAGCTTGGTGGACAGGAATGAAAAACTGTTTTTT
CDR3 protein: CASSLVDRNEKLFF
V gene: TRBV5-6
D gene: TRBD1
J gene: TRBJ1-4
clone size: .

CDR3 DNA: TGCAGTGCTAGAGTCCTCCCAGGGCCGATGGGAGAGACCCAGTACTTC
CDR3 protein: CSARVLPGPMGETQYF
V gene: TRBV20-1
D gene: .
J gene: TRBJ2-5
clone size: .

CDR3 DNA: TGTGCCATCGGGGAGGGGGAGACCCAGTACTTC
CDR3 protein: CAIGEGETQYF
V gene: TRBV10-3
D gene: TRBD2
J gene: TRBJ2-5
clone size: .

CDR3 DNA: TGTGCCAGCACCGAAGGGCCAAAAAACATTCAGTACTTC
CDR3 protein: CASTEGPKNIQYF
V gene: TRBV12-3/TRBV12-4
D gene: .
J gene: TRBJ2-4
clone size: .

CDR3 DNA: TGTGCCAGTAGTATAAGGGAAAAACTGTTTTTT
CDR3 protein: CASSIREKLFF
V gene: TRBV19
D gene: .
J gene: TRBJ1-4
clone size: .

CDR3 DNA: TGTGCCAGCAGCCAAGCCTGGGGACCGACAGGGGCGCAGTATTTT
CDR3 protein: CASSQAWGPTGAQYF
V gene: TRBV14
D gene: TRBD1
J gene: TRBJ2-3
clone size: .

CDR3 DNA: TGCAGCGCATACCACTCCTACGAGCAGTACTTC
CDR3 protein: CSAYHSYEQYF
V gene: TRBV29-1
D gene: .
J gene: TRBJ2-7
clone size: .

CDR3 DNA: TGCGCCAGCAGCCAATCATCAGGGTACACAGATACGCAGTATTTT
CDR3 protein: CASSQSSGYTDTQYF
V gene: TRBV4-1
D gene: .
J gene: TRBJ2-3
clone size: .

CDR3 DNA: TGTGCCAGCTCACCAATGCGAGCTCGAGAGACCCAGTACTTC
CDR3 protein: CASSPMRARETQYF
V gene: TRBV18
D gene: .
J gene: TRBJ2-5
clone size: .

CDR3 DNA: TGTGCCAGCAGCGTAGGATCCAGCGGGGGGGCAGATACGCAGTATTTT
CDR3 protein: CASSVGSSGGADTQYF
V gene: TRBV9
D gene: TRBD2
J gene: TRBJ2-3
clone size: .

CDR3 DNA: TGTGCCAGCAGGACCCCCCCTGGGGACACTGAAGCTTTCTTT
CDR3 protein: CASRTPPGDTEAFF
V gene: TRBV12-3/TRBV12-4
D gene: .
J gene: TRBJ1-1
clone size: .

CDR3 DNA: TGCAGTGCTAGAGAGCCGGGACAGAGAATCGGAGATACGCAGTATTTT
CDR3 protein: CSAREPGQRIGDTQYF
V gene: TRBV20-1
D gene: TRBD1
J gene: TRBJ2-3
clone size: .

CDR3 DNA: TGTGCCAGCAGTTACAGGGGTAGTTCACCCCTCCACTTT
CDR3 protein: CASSYRGSSPLHF
V gene: TRBV6-5
D gene: .
J gene: TRBJ1-6
clone size: .

CDR3 DNA: TGTGCCACCCCCTTTTCCTACAATGAGCAGTTCTTC
CDR3 protein: CATPFSYNEQFF
V gene: TRBV2
D gene: .
J gene: TRBJ2-1
clone size: .

CDR3 DNA: TGTGCCACCAAACTTCGACTAGCCCCCGGCACAGATACGCAGTATTTT
CDR3 protein: CATKLRLAPGTDTQYF
V gene: TRBV6-1
D gene: TRBD2
J gene: TRBJ2-3
clone size: .

CDR3 DNA: TGTGCCAGCAGTGAAGGGGGGGCGAACACCGGGGAGCTGTTTTTT
CDR3 protein: CASSEGGANTGELFF
V gene: TRBV2
D gene: .
J gene: TRBJ2-2
clone size: .

CDR3 DNA: TGTGCCTGGAGCGGGGTCGGTGGCTACACCTTC
CDR3 protein: CAWSGVGGYTF
V gene: TRBV30
D gene: .
J gene: TRBJ1-2
clone size: .

CDR3 DNA: TGTGCCAGCAGAGGGACTAGCGGGCCCGGGGAGCTGTTTTTT
CDR3 protein: CASRGTSGPGELFF
V gene: TRBV27
D gene: TRBD2
J gene: TRBJ2-2
clone size: .

CDR3 DNA: TGCGCCAGCAGCTTAGAGGGGGCGGTCACAGATACGCAGTATTTT
CDR3 protein: CASSLEGAVTDTQYF
V gene: TRBV5-1
D gene: TRBD1
J gene: TRBJ2-3
clone size: .

CDR3 DNA: TGTGCCAGCAGCCAAGATCCCCGGGGTAGGGGATATGGCTACATCTTC
CDR3 protein: CASSQDPRGRGYGYIF
V gene: TRBV14
D gene: .
J gene: TRBJ1-2
clone size: .

CDR3 DNA: TGCGCCAGCAGCCAACGACAGTCCACAGCCAAAAACATTCAGTACTTC
CDR3 protein: CASSQRQSTAKNIQYF
V gene: TRBV5-1
D gene: .
J gene: TRBJ2-4
clone size: .

CDR3 DNA: TGTGCCAGCAGCTACCGACAGGGGCGGACCACCGGGGAGCTGTTTTTT
CDR3 protein: CASSYRQGRTTGELFF
V gene: TRBV13
D gene: TRBD1
J gene: TRBJ2-2
clone size: .

CDR3 DNA: TGTGCCAGCAGCCCCCCCGGGATCTATGGCTACACCTTC
CDR3 protein: CASSPPGIYGYTF
V gene: TRBV5-6
D gene: .
J gene: TRBJ1-2
clone size: .

CDR3 DNA: TGTGCCAGCAGCCGGACTAGCGGAACCTACAATGAGCAGTTCTTC
CDR3 protein: CASSRTSGTYNEQFF
V gene: TRBV3-1
D gene: TRBD2
J gene: TRBJ2-1
clone size: .

CDR3 DNA: TGTGCCAGCAGCGTACTAGCGGGGGGGCCCACAGATACGCAGTATTTT
CDR3 protein: CASSVLAGGPTDTQYF
V gene: TRBV7-3
D gene: TRBD2
J gene: TRBJ2-3
clone size: once

CDR3 DNA: TGCAGCGTCGGGACTATTTATGGCTACACCTTC
CDR3 protein: CSVGTIYGYTF
V gene: TRBV29-1
D gene: .
J gene: TRBJ1-2
clone size: .

CDR3 DNA: TGTGCCAGCAGTTTAGCGGGGGCCGCCTACAATGAGCAGTTCTTC
CDR3 protein: CASSLAGAAYNEQFF
V gene: TRBV12-3/TRBV12-4
D gene: .
J gene: TRBJ2-1
clone size: .

CDR3 DNA: TGTGCCAGCAGTAAGACAGGGAGGTGGACTGAAGCTTTCTTT
CDR3 protein: CASSKTGRWTEAFF
V gene: TRBV28
D gene: TRBD1
J gene: TRBJ1-1
clone size: .

CDR3 DNA: TGTGCCAGCAGCCTAAACTTAGGGGGCGCGGATACGCAGTATTTT
CDR3 protein: CASSLNLGGADTQYF
V gene: TRBV3-1
D gene: TRBD1
J gene: TRBJ2-3
clone size: .

CDR3 DNA: TGTGCCAGCAGCGAGGCCAACGTCCTGACTTTC
CDR3 protein: CASSEANVLTF
V gene: TRBV7-9
D gene: .
J gene: TRBJ2-6
clone size: .

CDR3 DNA: TGCAGTGCTAGAGATCGAAAAGGGACCCTGCAATCCTACGAGCAGTACTTC
CDR3 protein: CSARDRKGTLQSYEQYF
V gene: TRBV20-1
D gene: .
J gene: TRBJ2-7
clone size: .

CDR3 DNA: TGTGCCAGCAGCCGACAGGGGTCCTTTTACAATGAGCAGTTCTTC
CDR3 protein: CASSRQGSFYNEQFF
V gene: TRBV5-4
D gene: TRBD1
J gene: TRBJ2-1
clone size: .

CDR3 DNA: TGCAGCGTTGAAATGGGAAAGGGGGATCAGCCCCAGCATTTT
CDR3 protein: CSVEMGKGDQPQHF
V gene: TRBV29-1
D gene: .
J gene: TRBJ1-5
clone size: .

CDR3 DNA: TGTGCCTGGAGTGTACCGGGACAGGGTGATGAAAAACTGTTTTTT
CDR3 protein: CAWSVPGQGDEKLFF
V gene: TRBV30
D gene: TRBD1
J gene: TRBJ1-4
clone size: .

CDR3 DNA: TGTGCCAGCACCCAGCCGGCGCATACCTACGAGCAGTACTTC
CDR3 protein: CASTQPAHTYEQYF
V gene: TRBV6-2/TRBV6-3
D gene: .
J gene: TRBJ2-7
clone size: .

CDR3 DNA: TGTGCCAGCAGCTTAGGTGGAGGTCAGCCCCAGCATTTT
CDR3 protein: CASSLGGGQPQHF
V gene: TRBV7-9
D gene: .
J gene: TRBJ1-5
clone size: .

CDR3 DNA: TGTGCCAGCAGCAACACGGCTAACTATGGCTACACCTTC
CDR3 protein: CASSNTANYGYTF
V gene: TRBV6-2/TRBV6-3
D gene: .
J gene: TRBJ1-2
clone size: .

CDR3 DNA: TGTGCCAGCGCACAGGGATACACTGAAGCTTTCTTT
CDR3 protein: CASAQGYTEAFF
V gene: TRBV7-9
D gene: .
J gene: TRBJ1-1
clone size: .

CDR3 DNA: TGTGCCAGCAGCCGAGGCGGACAGGGAACCTACGAGCAGTACTTC
CDR3 protein: CASSRGGQGTYEQYF
V gene: TRBV6-5
D gene: TRBD1
J gene: TRBJ2-7
clone size: .

CDR3 DNA: TGTGCCAGCAGCCTGACCGACAGGTTGGAGTCACCCCTCCACTTT
CDR3 protein: CASSLTDRLESPLHF
V gene: TRBV6-1
D gene: .
J gene: TRBJ1-6
clone size: .

CDR3 DNA: TGTGCCAGCAGCCCAAACAGGGGGCGGTGGGAGACCCAGTACTTC
CDR3 protein: CASSPNRGRWETQYF
V gene: TRBV11-2
D gene: TRBD1
J gene: TRBJ2-5
clone size: .

CDR3 DNA: TGTGCCAGCAGCTTAGGAGGGGCAATAGAGACCCAGTACTTC
CDR3 protein: CASSLGGAIETQYF
V gene: TRBV7-2
D gene: .
J gene: TRBJ2-5
clone size: once